This TCR beta chain was captured by sequencing in a study of blood T cells in healthy people across ages. Study results and limitations: Any changes in expanded clonotypes were possibly confounded, as donor CMV status remained unknown. Higher diversity and more naive CD4+ cells were features of long-lived donors, compared to aged donors.

Germline-derived CDR1 and CDR2 are MNHEY and SVGAGI. This CDR3 is built from 15 residues. For the second PCR, which ran for roughly 7 to 11 cycles, a sample-barcoded 5' primer and a J-beta primer mix were used. A template-switch adaptor that had 12 random nucleotides put a tag on each cDNA molecule. TCRdb used MiXCR to reprocess the 5' RACE reads, holding one entry per CDR3 protein. The sample yields about 640,000 distinct CDR3 sequences, roughly 58% seen once. Notes on this clonotype: The antigen is undetermined.

The genes are TRBV6-5 and TRBJ2-4, with TRBD1 matching over 8 bases. The J call may be in error: the DNA end matches TRBJ2-7 better. This clonotype was obtained from a man aged 60-69 years in good health. The sequenced sample was blood. The CDR3: CASSMTGVTGYEQYF. The CDR3 DNA reads TGTGCCAGCAGTATGACAGGGGTCACGGGTTACGAGCAGTACTTC.